The rows below give T cell receptor beta chains drawn from one sample of a study of PD-1 blockade in classical Hodgkin lymphoma. Method: immunoSEQ multiplex PCR; TCRdb's copy keeps in-frame clones and lacks some. The data show about 97,000 clones, with approximately 88% seen just once and 10% to 15% held by the top ten. The input for sequencing was peripheral blood mononuclear cells (PBMCs), taken at baseline. All receptors derive from a human donor with classical Hodgkin lymphoma. The CDR3 runs from the conserved cysteine through the conserved F or W. A D gene is named only where the DNA matches it firmly. Not all rows give a size; the values are once, few, many and, for expanded clones, a class.

TRBJ2-5	NA	TRBV7-9	TRBD1	CASSLIGAGGALTQYF	TGTGCCAGCAGCCTCATCGGGGCAGGGGGCGCGTTGACCCAGTACTTC
TRBJ2-5	NA	TRBV28	TRBD1	CASSNSGQSQETQYF	TGTGCCAGCAGTAATTCGGGACAGTCTCAAGAGACCCAGTACTTC
TRBJ1-3	NA	TRBV10-3	NA	CAISEGSGTGNTIYF	TGTGCCATCAGTGAAGGTTCGGGCACTGGAAACACCATATATTTT
TRBJ2-5	NA	TRBV18	NA	CASSRGRQETQYF	TGTGCCAGCTCACGGGGCCGCCAAGAGACCCAGTACTTC
TRBJ1-4	NA	TRBV9	TRBD1	CASSVAPLQGQPNEKLFF	TGTGCCAGCAGCGTAGCTCCTCTACAGGGGCAGCCTAATGAAAAACTGTTTTTT
TRBJ1-2	NA	TRBV28	NA	CASSLGSVFYGYTF	TGTGCCAGCAGTTTAGGATCTGTATTCTATGGCTACACCTTC
TRBJ1-5	NA	TRBV19	NA	CASSIDQGYQPQHF	TGTGCCAGTAGTATAGATCAGGGCTATCAGCCCCAGCATTTT
TRBJ2-1	NA	TRBV30	TRBD2	CAWSVLRTLAGAEQFF	TGTGCCTGGAGTGTTTTGAGGACGCTAGCGGGAGCTGAGCAGTTCTTC
TRBJ1-2	NA	TRBV6-5	TRBD1	CASSSDRVHGYTF	TGTGCCAGCAGTTCCGACAGGGTCCATGGCTACACCTTC
TRBJ2-7	NA	TRBV7-9	TRBD1	CASSSGEGDRAHEQYF	TGTGCCAGCAGCTCCGGGGAGGGGGACAGGGCGCACGAGCAGTACTTC
TRBJ1-2	NA	TRBV5-4	TRBD1	CASSLGGTDYGYTF	TGTGCCAGCAGCTTGGGGGGGACAGACTATGGCTACACCTTC
TRBJ1-5	NA	TRBV19	TRBD1	CASSRKGQGDEKYSNQPQHF	TGTGCCAGTAGTAGAAAGGGACAGGGGGATGAAAAATATAGCAATCAGCCCCAGCATTTT
TRBJ1-1	NA	TRBV6-5	TRBD1	CASSYSSQGANTEAFF	TGTGCCAGCAGTTACTCCTCACAGGGGGCAAACACTGAAGCTTTCTTT
TRBJ2-5	NA	TRBV28	TRBD1	CASSDPGTEETQYF	TGTGCCAGCAGTGACCCCGGGACAGAAGAGACCCAGTACTTC
TRBJ2-7	NA	TRBV14	TRBD2	CASSSGTTPLYEQYF	TGTGCCAGCAGCTCCGGGACTACTCCCTTATACGAGCAGTACTTC
TRBJ2-7	NA	TRBV28	NA	CASSIYDEQYF	TGTGCCAGCAGTATCTATGACGAGCAGTACTTC
TRBJ2-1	NA	TRBV2	NA	CASSENSYNEQFF	TGTGCCAGCAGTGAAAACTCCTACAATGAGCAGTTCTTC
TRBJ1-1	NA	TRBV7-8	NA	CASSLNRDTEAFF	TGTGCCAGCAGCTTAAATAGGGACACTGAAGCTTTCTTT
TRBJ2-7	few	TRBV27	NA	CASSSQRGGYEQYF	TGTGCCAGCAGTTCACAGCGTGGTGGCTACGAGCAGTACTTC
TRBJ2-4	NA	TRBV6-6	NA	CASSPLDGAKNIQYF	TGTGCCAGCAGTCCCCTGGACGGAGCCAAAAACATTCAGTACTTC
TRBJ2-2	NA	TRBV19	TRBD2	CASSPRTSPNTGELFF	TGTGCCAGTAGTCCACGGACTAGCCCGAACACCGGGGAGCTGTTTTTT
TRBJ2-7	NA	TRBV19	TRBD2	CASSMGTSGNEQYF	TGTGCCAGTAGTATGGGGACTAGCGGTAACGAGCAGTACTTC
TRBJ1-2	NA	TRBV7-2	TRBD1	CASSFDRGDGYTF	TGTGCCAGCAGCTTCGACAGGGGGGATGGCTACACCTTC
TRBJ2-3	NA	TRBV7-2	NA	CASSPGRGDTQYF	TGTGCCAGCAGCCCCGGTCGGGGAGATACGCAGTATTTT